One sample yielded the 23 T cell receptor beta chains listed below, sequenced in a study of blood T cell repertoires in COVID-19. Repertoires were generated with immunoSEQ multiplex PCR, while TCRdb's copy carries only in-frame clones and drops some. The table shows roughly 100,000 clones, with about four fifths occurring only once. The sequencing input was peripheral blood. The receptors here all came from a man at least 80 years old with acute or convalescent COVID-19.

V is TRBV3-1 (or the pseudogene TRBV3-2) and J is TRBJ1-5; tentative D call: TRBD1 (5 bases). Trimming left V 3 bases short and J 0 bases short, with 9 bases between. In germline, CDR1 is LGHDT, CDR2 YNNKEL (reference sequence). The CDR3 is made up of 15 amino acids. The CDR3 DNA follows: TGTGCCAGCAGCCAGGGGGGAGATAGCAATCAGCCCCAGCATTTT. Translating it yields CASSQGGDSNQPQHF.

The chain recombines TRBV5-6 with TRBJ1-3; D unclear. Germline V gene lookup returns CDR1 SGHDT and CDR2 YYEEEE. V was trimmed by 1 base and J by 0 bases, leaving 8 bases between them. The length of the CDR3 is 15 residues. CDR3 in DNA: TGTGCCAGCAGCTTGATCGTGAGCTCTGGAAACACCATATATTTT. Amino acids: CASSLIVSSGNTIYF.

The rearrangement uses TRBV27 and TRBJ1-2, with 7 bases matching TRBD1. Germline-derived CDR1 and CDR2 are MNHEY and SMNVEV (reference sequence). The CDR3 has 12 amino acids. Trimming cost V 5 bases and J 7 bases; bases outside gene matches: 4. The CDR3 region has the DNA TGTGCCAGCAGTCCGAGACAGGGTGGCTACACCTTC. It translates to CASSPRQGGYTF.

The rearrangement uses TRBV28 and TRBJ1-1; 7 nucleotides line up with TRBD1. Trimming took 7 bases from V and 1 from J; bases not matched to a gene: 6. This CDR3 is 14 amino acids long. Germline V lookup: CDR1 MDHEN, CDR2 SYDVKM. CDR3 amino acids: CASTRGQTNTEAFF. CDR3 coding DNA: TGTGCCAGCACCAGGGGACAGACGAACACTGAAGCTTTCTTT.

The CDR3 reads CASSGTGYNEQFF. CDR3 bases: TGTGCCAGCAGCGGGACAGGCTACAATGAGCAGTTCTTC. This rearrangement joins TRBV7-6 to TRBJ2-1; 8 nucleotides agree with TRBD1. The junction had 0 bases not matched to a gene; V was cut back by 5 bases and J by 3 bases. The CDR3 length is 13 residues. The germline CDR1 and CDR2 sequences are SGHVS and FNYEAQ.

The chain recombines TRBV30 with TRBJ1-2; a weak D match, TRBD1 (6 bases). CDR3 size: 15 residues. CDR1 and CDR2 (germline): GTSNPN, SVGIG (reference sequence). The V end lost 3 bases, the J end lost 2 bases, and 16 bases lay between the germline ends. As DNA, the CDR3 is TGTGCCTGGAGCCTGACAGGCATTCAAAACTATGGCTACACCTTC. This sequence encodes CAWSLTGIQNYGYTF.

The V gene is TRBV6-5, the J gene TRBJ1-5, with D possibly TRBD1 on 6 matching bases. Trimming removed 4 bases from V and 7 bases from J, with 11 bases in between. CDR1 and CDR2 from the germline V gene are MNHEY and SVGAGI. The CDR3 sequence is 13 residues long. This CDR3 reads CASSSQGDQPQHF. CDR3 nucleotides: TGTGCCAGCAGTTCACAGGGAGACCAGCCCCAGCATTTT.

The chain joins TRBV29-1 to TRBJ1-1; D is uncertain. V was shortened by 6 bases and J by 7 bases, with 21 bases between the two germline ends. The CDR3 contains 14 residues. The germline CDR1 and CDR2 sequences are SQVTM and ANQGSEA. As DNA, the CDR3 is TGCAGCGTAGCAGAGTCCGGCGTGAGAGGTGAAGCTTTCTTT. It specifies CSVAESGVRGEAFF. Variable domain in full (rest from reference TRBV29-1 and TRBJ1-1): SAVISQKPSRDICQRGTSLTIQCQVDSQVTMMFWYRQQPGQSLTLIATANQGSEATYESGFVIDKFPISRPNLTFSTLTVSNMSPEDSSIYLCSVAESGVRGEAFFGQGTRLTVV.

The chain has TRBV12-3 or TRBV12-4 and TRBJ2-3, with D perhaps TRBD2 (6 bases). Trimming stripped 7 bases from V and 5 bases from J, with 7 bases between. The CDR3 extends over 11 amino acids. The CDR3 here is CASKEGDTQYF. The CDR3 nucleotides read TGTGCCAGCAAGGAGGGAGATACGCAGTATTTT.

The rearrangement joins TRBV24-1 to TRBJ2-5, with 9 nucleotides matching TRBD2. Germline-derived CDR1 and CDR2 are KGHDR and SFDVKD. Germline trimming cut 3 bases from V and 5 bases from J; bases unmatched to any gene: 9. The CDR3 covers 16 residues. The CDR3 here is CATSDRGSGGRETQYF. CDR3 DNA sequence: TGTGCCACCAGTGATCGCGGTAGCGGGGGTCGGGAGACCCAGTACTTC.

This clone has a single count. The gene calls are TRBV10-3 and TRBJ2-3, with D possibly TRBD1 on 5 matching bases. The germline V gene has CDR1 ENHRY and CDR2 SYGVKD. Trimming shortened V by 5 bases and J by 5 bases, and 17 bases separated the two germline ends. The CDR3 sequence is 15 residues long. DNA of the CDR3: TGTGCCATCAGTCTCCAGCAGGGCCCCCGAGATACGCAGTATTTT. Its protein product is CAISLQQGPRDTQYF.

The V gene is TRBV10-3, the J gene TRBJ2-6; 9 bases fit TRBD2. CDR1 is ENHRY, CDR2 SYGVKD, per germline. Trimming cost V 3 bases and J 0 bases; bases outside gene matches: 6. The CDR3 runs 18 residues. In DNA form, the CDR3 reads TGTGCCATCAGTGATCGGCTAGCGGGGAGCTCTGGGGCCAACGTCCTGACTTTC. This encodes CAISDRLAGSSGANVLTF.

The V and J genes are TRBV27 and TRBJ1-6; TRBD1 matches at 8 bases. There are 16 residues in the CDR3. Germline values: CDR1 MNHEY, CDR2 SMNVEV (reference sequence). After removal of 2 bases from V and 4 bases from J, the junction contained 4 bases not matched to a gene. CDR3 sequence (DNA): TGTGCCAGCAGTTTAGAGAGGACAGGGTATAATTCACCCCTCCACTTT. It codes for CASSLERTGYNSPLHF.

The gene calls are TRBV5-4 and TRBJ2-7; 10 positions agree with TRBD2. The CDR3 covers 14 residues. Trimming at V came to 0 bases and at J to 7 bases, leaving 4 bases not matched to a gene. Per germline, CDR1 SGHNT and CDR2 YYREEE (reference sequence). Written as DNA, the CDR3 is TGTGCCAGCAGCTTGGGAAGCGGGAGGGTTGAGCAGTACTTC. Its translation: CASSLGSGRVEQYF.

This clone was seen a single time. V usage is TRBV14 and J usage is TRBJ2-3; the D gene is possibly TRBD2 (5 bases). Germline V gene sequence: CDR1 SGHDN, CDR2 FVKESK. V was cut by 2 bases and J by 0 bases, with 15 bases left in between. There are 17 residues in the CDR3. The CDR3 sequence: CASSQLGIGGSTDTQYF. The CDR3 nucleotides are TGTGCCAGCAGCCAACTAGGGATCGGCGGGAGCACAGATACGCAGTATTTT.

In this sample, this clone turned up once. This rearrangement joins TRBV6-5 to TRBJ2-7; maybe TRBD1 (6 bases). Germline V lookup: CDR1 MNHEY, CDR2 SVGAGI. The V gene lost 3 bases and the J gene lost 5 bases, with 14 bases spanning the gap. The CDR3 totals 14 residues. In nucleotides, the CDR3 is TGTGCCAGCAGTTATCAGGACAGAACGAACGAGCAGTACTTC. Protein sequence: CASSYQDRTNEQYF.

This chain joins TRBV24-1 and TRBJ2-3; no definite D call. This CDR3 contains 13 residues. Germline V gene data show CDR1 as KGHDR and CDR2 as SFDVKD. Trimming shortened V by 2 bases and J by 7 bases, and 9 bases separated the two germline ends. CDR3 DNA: TGTGCCACCAGTGATTCTCAGATTAATACGCAGTATTTT. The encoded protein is CATSDSQINTQYF.

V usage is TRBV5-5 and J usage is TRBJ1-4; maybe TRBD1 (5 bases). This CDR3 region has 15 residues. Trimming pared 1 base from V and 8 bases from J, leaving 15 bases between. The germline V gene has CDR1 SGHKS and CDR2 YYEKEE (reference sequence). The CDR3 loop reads CASSLNAGLGEKLFF. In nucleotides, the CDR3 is TGTGCCAGCAGCTTGAATGCAGGGTTAGGGGAAAAACTGTTTTTT.

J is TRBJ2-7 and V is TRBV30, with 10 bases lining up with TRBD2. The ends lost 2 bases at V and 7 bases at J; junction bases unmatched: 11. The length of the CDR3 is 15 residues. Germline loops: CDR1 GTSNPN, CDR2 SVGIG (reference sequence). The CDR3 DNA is TGTGCCTGGAGTCCAGTTAGCGGGAGGATGAGGGAGCAGTACTTC. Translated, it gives CAWSPVSGRMREQYF.

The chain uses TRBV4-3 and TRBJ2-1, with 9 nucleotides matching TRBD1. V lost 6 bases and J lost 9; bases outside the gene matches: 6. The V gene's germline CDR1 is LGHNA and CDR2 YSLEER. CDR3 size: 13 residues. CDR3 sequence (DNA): TGCGCCAGCAGTCGGACAGGGGTGGGTGAGCAGTTCTTC. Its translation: CASSRTGVGEQFF.

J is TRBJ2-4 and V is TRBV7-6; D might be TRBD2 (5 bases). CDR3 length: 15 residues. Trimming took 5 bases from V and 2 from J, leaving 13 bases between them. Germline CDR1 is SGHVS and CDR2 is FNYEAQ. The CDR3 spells CASSEGRLTKNIQYF. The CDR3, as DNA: TGTGCCAGCAGCGAGGGCCGCTTGACCAAAAACATTCAGTACTTC.

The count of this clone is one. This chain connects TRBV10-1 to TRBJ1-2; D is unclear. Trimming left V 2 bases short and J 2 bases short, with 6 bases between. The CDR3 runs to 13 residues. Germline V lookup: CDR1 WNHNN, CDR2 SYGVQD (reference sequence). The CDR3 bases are TGCGCCAGCAGTGAGACAGTCAACTATGGCTACACCTTC. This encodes CASSETVNYGYTF.

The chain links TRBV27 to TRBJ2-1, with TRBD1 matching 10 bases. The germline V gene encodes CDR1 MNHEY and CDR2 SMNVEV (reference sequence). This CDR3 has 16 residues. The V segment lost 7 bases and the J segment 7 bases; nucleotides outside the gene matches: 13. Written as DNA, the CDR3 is TGTGCCAGCAAGGGGTTCGGGACAGGGGTTGAGAATGAGCAGTTCTTC. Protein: CASKGFGTGVENEQFF.